This TCR beta chain is from a study of shared clonotypes between healthy human individuals. Donors were healthy HIV-negative adults without recently reported acute infections or vaccinations. Libraries were prepared by immunoSEQ multiplex PCR; TCRdb keeps only in-frame clonotypes and omits some of them. The repertoire holds some 2 million clones, 90% to 95% seen once, with 0.13% in the top ten. V lost 3 bases to trimming and J lost 5 bases, with 11 bases between them. CDR3 length equals 14 residues. Per the germline V gene, CDR1 is LGHNA and CDR2 is YSLEER. The source material was naive CD4+ T cells sorted from blood. Documented subset: CD45RA+ positively selected. This clonotype was obtained from a man between 18 and 29 years old in good health. This chain joins TRBV4-3 and TRBJ1-5, with D hard to call. The CDR3 is CASSQEIRDQPQHF. The CDR3 DNA is TGCGCCAGCAGCCAGGAAATTCGCGATCAGCCCCAGCATTTT.